The rows below give T cell receptor beta chains drawn from one sample of a study of blood T cell repertoires in COVID-19. Generated by immunoSEQ multiplex PCR, the TCRdb table keeps only in-frame clones and is missing some. The repertoire holds tens of thousands of clones, more than 75% seen once, with less than 6.5% in the top ten. The sample consisted of peripheral blood. The receptors originated from a man older than 75 in a cohort sampled during active COVID-19. Each CDR3 is given with its conserved first and last residue. The D gene is left open where the match is weak. Expanded clones are given a class, and other clones once, few, many or no size at all.

D | size | J | V | DNA | CDR3
TRBD1 | . | TRBJ1-1 | TRBV2 | TGTGCCACTGCGGGACAGATGAACACTGAAGCTTTCTTT | CATAGQMNTEAFF
. | once | TRBJ2-3 | TRBV19 | TGTGCCAGTGAGAGGGTCGGGGGCACAGATACGCAGTATTTT | CASERVGGTDTQYF
TRBD1 | . | TRBJ1-1 | TRBV7-9 | TGTGCCAGCAGCTTAGCGCTCTGGACAGGGGGTTGGACTGAAGCTTTCTTT | CASSLALWTGGWTEAFF
. | . | TRBJ1-2 | TRBV2 | TGTGCCAGCAGAGGTTGGGCAGCCCAAACTGGCTACACCTTC | CASRGWAAQTGYTF
. | . | TRBJ1-1 | TRBV2 | TGTGCCAGCAGTGAGGCGCCGGGGTCTGAAGCTTTCTTT | CASSEAPGSEAFF
TRBD1 | . | TRBJ2-1 | TRBV10-3 | TGTGCCATCAGTGAGTCCAGACAGGGGGCGGGAAATGAGCAGTTCTTC | CAISESRQGAGNEQFF
TRBD1 | . | TRBJ2-7 | TRBV2 | TGTGCCAGCGGGGACAGAATCTCCTACGAGCAGTACTTC | CASGDRISYEQYF
TRBD2 | . | TRBJ2-1 | TRBV7-9 | TGTGCCAGCAGCTCTGGACTAGTGAACTACAATGAGCAGTTCTTC | CASSSGLVNYNEQFF
TRBD1 | . | TRBJ2-2 | TRBV18 | TGTGCCAGCTCACGGGGACAGGGAACCGGGGAGCTGTTTTTT | CASSRGQGTGELFF
. | . | TRBJ1-4 | TRBV10-2 | TGCGCCAGCAGTGGGGCGACAACTAATGAAAAACTGTTTTTT | CASSGATTNEKLFF
. | . | TRBJ1-1 | TRBV5-1 | TGCGCCAGCAGCACCGACGGACAGAGTAACACTGAAGCTTTCTTT | CASSTDGQSNTEAFF
. | . | TRBJ2-2 | TRBV7-9 | TGTGCCAGCAGACTAGACAGGTCCACCGAGGAGCTGTTTTTT | CASRLDRSTEELFF
TRBD1 | . | TRBJ1-1 | TRBV5-6 | TGTGCCAGCAGCCGACAGGGGTGGGCTGAAGCTTTCTTT | CASSRQGWAEAFF
TRBD1 | . | TRBJ2-6 | TRBV3-1/TRBV3-2 | TGTGCCAGCAGCCAAATACTACCGGGACAGACCTCTGGGGCCAACGTCCTGACTTTC | CASSQILPGQTSGANVLTF
TRBD2 | once | TRBJ2-3 | TRBV5-1 | TGCGCCAGCAGCTATAGCGGGAGGGGGACCACAGATACGCAGTATTTT | CASSYSGRGTTDTQYF
. | . | TRBJ2-7 | TRBV7-9 | TGTGCCAGCAGCTTAGAGTCAGGGGCCCCATACTTC | CASSLESGAPYF
TRBD1 | . | TRBJ2-7 | TRBV18 | TGTGCCAGCTCACCACAGGGACAGGGGACCTACGAGCAGTACTTC | CASSPQGQGTYEQYF
TRBD1 | . | TRBJ1-1 | TRBV3-1/TRBV3-2 | TGTGCCAGCAGCCACGACGACAGGGCGTTTGCTTTCTTT | CASSHDDRAFAFF
. | . | TRBJ1-1 | TRBV5-3 | TGTGCCAGAAGCTTGGACGGGGTTTCGGCTGAAGCTTTCTTT | CARSLDGVSAEAFF
TRBD1 | few | TRBJ1-1 | TRBV6-1 | TGTGCCAGCAGTGCCGGGACAGGGTTTGGGAACACTGAAGCTTTCTTT | CASSAGTGFGNTEAFF
TRBD2 | . | TRBJ2-1 | TRBV20-1 | TGCAGTGCTAGTTTGGCGGGAGGGCCGGATGAGCAGTTCTTC | CSASLAGGPDEQFF